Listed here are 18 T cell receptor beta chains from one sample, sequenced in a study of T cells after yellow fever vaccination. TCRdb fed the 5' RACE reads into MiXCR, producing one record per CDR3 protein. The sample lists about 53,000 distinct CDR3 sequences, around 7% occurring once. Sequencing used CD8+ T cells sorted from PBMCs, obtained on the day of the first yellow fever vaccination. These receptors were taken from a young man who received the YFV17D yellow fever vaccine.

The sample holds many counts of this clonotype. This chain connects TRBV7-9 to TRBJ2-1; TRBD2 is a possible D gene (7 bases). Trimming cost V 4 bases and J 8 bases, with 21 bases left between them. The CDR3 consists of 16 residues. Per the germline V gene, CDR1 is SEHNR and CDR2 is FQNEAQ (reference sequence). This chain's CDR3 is CASSSPVRGEGDEQFF. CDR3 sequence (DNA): TGTGCCAGCAGCTCCCCGGTAAGGGGGGAGGGCGATGAGCAGTTCTTC. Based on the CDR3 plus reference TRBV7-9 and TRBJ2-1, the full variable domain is DTGVSQNPRHKITKRGQNVTFRCDPISEHNRLYWYRQTLGQGPEFLTYFQNEAQLEKSRLLSDRFSAERPKGSFSTLEIQRTEQGDSAMYLCASSSPVRGEGDEQFFGPGTRLTVL.

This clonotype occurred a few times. The CDR3 protein is CASSLAPGPNEQFF. The CDR3 nucleotides read TGTGCCAGCAGTTTAGCACCAGGGCCCAATGAGCAGTTCTTC. The rearrangement joins TRBV12-3 or TRBV12-4 to TRBJ2-1; tentative D call: TRBD1 (5 bases). Trimming cost V 0 bases and J 6 bases, with 9 bases left between them. CDR3 length: 14 residues.

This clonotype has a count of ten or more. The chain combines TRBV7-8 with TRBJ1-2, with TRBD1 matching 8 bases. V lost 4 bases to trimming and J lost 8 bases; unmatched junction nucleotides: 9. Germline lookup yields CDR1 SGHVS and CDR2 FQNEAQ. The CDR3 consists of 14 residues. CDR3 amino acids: CASSSGQGVDGYTF. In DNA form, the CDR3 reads TGTGCCAGCAGCTCCGGACAGGGAGTGGACGGCTACACCTTC.

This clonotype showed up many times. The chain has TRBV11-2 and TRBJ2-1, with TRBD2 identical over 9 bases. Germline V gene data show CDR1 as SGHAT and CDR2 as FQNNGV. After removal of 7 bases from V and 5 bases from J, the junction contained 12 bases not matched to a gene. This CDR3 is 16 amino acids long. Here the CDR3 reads CASTLPASGVNNEQFF. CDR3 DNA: TGTGCCAGCACCCTCCCCGCTAGCGGGGTTAACAATGAGCAGTTCTTC. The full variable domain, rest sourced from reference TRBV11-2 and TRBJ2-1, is EAGVAQSPRYKIIEKRQSVAFWCNPISGHATLYWYQQILGQGPKLLIQFQNNGVVDDSQLPKDRFSAERLKGVDSTLKIQPAKLEDSAVYLCASTLPASGVNNEQFFGPGTRLTVL.

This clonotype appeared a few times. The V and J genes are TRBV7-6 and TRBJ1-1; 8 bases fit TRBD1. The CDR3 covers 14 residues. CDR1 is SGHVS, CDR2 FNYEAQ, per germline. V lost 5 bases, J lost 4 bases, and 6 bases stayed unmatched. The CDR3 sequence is CASSLTGVATEAFF. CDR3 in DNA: TGTGCCAGCAGCCTGACAGGGGTGGCCACTGAAGCTTTCTTT.

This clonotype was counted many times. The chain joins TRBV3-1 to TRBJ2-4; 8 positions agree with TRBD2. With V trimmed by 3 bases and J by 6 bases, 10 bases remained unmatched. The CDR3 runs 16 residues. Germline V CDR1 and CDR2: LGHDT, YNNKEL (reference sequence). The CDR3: CASSQAAPGLVNIQYF. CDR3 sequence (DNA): TGTGCCAGCAGCCAGGCAGCACCGGGACTAGTAAACATTCAGTACTTC.

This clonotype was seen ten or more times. CDR3 loop: CASSGRAVSSTDTQYF. CDR3 nucleotides: TGTGCCAGCAGCGGGAGGGCGGTCTCTAGCACAGATACGCAGTATTTT. The chain is built from TRBV9 and TRBJ2-3, with D possibly TRBD2 on 6 matching bases. The CDR3 is 16 amino acids. Germline V gene data show CDR1 as SGDLS and CDR2 as YYNGEE. V shed 3 bases and J shed 0 bases, with 14 bases lying between them.

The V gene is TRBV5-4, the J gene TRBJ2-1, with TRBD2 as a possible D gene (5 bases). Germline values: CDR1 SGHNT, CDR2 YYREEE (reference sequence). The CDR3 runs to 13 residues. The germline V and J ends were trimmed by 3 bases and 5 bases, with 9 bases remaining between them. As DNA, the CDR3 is TGTGCCAGCAGCTGGCAAGCGGACAATGAGCAGTTCTTC. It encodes CASSWQADNEQFF.

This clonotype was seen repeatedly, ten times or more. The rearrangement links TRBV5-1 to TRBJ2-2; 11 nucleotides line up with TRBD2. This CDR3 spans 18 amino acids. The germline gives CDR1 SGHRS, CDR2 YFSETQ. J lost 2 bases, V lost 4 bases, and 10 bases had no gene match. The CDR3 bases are TGCGCCAGCAGCCGAACTAGCGGGGGACTGAAAAACACCGGGGAGCTGTTTTTT. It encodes CASSRTSGGLKNTGELFF.

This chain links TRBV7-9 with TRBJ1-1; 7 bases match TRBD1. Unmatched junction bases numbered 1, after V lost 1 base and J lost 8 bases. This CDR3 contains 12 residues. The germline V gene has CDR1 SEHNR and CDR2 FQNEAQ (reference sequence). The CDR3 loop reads CASSLGGQEAFF. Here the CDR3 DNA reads TGTGCCAGCAGCTTAGGGGGACAGGAAGCTTTCTTT.

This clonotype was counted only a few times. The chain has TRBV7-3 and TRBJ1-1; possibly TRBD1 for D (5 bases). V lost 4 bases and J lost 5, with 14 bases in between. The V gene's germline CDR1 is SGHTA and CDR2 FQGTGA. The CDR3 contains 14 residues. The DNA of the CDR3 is TGTGCCAGCAGCTCGAAACTGGGGGGGACTGAAGCTTTCTTT. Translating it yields CASSSKLGGTEAFF.

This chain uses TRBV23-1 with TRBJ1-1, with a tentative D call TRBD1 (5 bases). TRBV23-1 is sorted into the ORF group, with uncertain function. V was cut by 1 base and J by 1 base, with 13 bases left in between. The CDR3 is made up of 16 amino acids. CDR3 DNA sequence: TGCGCCAGCAGTCAATGGGGGGATCGCGAGAACACTGAAGCTTTCTTT. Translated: CASSQWGDRENTEAFF.

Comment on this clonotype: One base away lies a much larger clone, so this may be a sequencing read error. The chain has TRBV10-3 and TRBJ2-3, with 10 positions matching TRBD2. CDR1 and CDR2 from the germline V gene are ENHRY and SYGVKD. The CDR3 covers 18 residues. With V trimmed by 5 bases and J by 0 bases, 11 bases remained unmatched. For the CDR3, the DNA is TGTGCCATCAGTAGGAGCGGGGGGGGCCGTGCAAGCACAGATACGCAGTATTTT. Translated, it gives CAISRSGGGRASTDTQYF.

This chain's CDR3 is CSVLQGITRETQYF. The DNA of the CDR3 is TGCAGCGTTCTTCAGGGGATAACTCGGGAGACCCAGTACTTC. The chain combines TRBV29-1 with TRBJ2-5, with D maybe TRBD1 (6 bases). Germline V gives CDR1 SQVTM, CDR2 ANQGSEA. V lost 5 bases and J 5 bases, leaving 18 bases between the germline ends. This CDR3 contains 14 residues.

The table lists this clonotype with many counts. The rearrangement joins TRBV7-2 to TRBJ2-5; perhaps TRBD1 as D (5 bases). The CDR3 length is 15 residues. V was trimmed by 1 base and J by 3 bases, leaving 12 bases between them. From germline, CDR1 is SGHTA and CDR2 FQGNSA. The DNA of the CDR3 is TGTGCCAGCAGCTTAGGCCGGTTAGGGGAAGAGACCCAGTACTTC. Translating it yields CASSLGRLGEETQYF.

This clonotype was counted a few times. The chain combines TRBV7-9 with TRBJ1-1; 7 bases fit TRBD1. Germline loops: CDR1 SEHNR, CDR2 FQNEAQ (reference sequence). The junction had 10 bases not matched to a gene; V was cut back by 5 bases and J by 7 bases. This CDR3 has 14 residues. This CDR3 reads CASSLTPRDSEAFF. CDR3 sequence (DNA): TGTGCCAGCAGCCTCACTCCCCGGGACAGTGAAGCTTTCTTT.

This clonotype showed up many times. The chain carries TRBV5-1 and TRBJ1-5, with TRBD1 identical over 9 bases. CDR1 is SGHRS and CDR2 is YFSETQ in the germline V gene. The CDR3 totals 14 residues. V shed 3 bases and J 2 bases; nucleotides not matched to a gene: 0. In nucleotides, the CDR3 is TGCGCCAGCAGCTGGACAGGGGGCAATCAGCCCCAGCATTTT. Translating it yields CASSWTGGNQPQHF.

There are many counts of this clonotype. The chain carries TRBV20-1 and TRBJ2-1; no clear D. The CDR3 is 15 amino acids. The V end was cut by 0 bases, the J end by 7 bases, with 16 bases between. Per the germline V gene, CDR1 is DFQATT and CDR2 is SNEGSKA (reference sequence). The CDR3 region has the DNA TGCAGTGCTAGAGACCCAACTAAGTCCAATAATGAGCAGTTCTTC. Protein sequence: CSARDPTKSNNEQFF.